The 23 T cell receptor beta chains in this list originate from one sample, sequenced in a study of cytomegalovirus exposure and HLA in healthy donors. PCR involved 60 Vbeta and 13 Jbeta primers. The assay was immunoSEQ multiplex PCR, and TCRdb's table has in-frame clones only and misses some. The table lists around 160,000 clones, around 78% of them singletons. Sequenced material: PBMCs. These TCRs come from a man in his forties in good health and CMV-seropositive.

The chain is built from TRBV18 and TRBJ2-1; TRBD1 agrees at 8 bases. Trimming at V came to 2 bases and at J to 8 bases, leaving 8 bases not matched to a gene. Germline V CDR1 and CDR2: KGHSH, LQKENI. This CDR3 is 15 amino acids long. CDR3 nucleotides: TGTGCCAGCTCACCATTCGAGCAGGGGGCCTATGAGCAGTTCTTC. Translated: CASSPFEQGAYEQFF.

The gene calls are TRBV7-7 and TRBJ2-7, with 8 bases aligning to TRBD1. Looked up from germline, CDR1 is SSHAT and CDR2 is FNYEAQ (reference sequence). CDR3 length: 13 residues. After removal of 6 bases from V and 6 bases from J, the junction contained 7 bases not matched to a gene. The CDR3 region is CASSSGTGSEQYF. CDR3 coding DNA: TGTGCCAGCAGTTCCGGGACAGGTAGCGAGCAGTACTTC.

This chain uses TRBV11-2 with TRBJ2-5; 11 bases map to TRBD2. Germline CDR1 and CDR2: SGHAT and FQNNGV. This CDR3 has 16 amino acids. V lost 0 bases to trimming and J lost 6 bases; unmatched junction nucleotides: 6. CDR3 bases: TGTGCCAGCAGCTTAGATATAGCGGGAGGGATGAAGACCCAGTACTTC. Translation: CASSLDIAGGMKTQYF.

The chain couples TRBV30 to TRBJ2-1; TRBD1 matches 7 bases. The germline CDR1 and CDR2 sequences are GTSNPN and SVGIG (reference sequence). The CDR3 contains 14 residues. Trimming took 1 base from V and 3 from J; bases not matched to a gene: 3. CDR3 sequence: CAWSAAGGYNEQFF. As DNA, the CDR3 is TGTGCCTGGAGTGCAGCAGGGGGCTACAATGAGCAGTTCTTC. Drawing the rest from reference TRBV30 and TRBJ2-1, the complete variable domain is SQTIHQWPATLVQPVGSPLSLECTVEGTSNPNLYWYRQAAGRGLQLLFYSVGIGQISSEVPQNLSASRPQDRQFILSSKKLLLSDSGFYLCAWSAAGGYNEQFFGPGTRLTVL.

The CDR3 nucleotides are TGTGCCAGTAGTATCATTGGACAGGGGGCATCGGGTACGCAGTATTTT. It yields the protein CASSIIGQGASGTQYF. The rearrangement uses TRBV19 and TRBJ2-3; 11 bases line up with TRBD1. The CDR3 runs to 16 residues. The germline V gene has CDR1 LNHDA and CDR2 SQIVND (reference sequence). With 3 bases clipped from V and 8 bases from J, the junction kept 10 bases outside the gene matches.

V and J are TRBV7-9 and TRBJ1-1; 9 bases align to TRBD1. V lost 5 bases to trimming and J lost 2 bases; unmatched junction nucleotides: 9. Germline V CDR1 and CDR2: SEHNR, FQNEAQ (reference sequence). The CDR3 spans 16 residues. The CDR3 DNA follows: TGTGCCAGCAGCAAAAGACAGGGGGATGGAAACACTGAAGCTTTCTTT. This encodes CASSKRQGDGNTEAFF.

This chain uses TRBV27 with TRBJ2-1; 15 bases are shared with TRBD2. The trim removed 7 bases at V and 1 base at J, leaving 11 bases unmatched. Germline loops: CDR1 MNHEY, CDR2 SMNVEV (reference sequence). This CDR3 is built from 19 residues. The CDR3, as DNA: TGTGCCAGCACTCAGACCGGGACTAGCGGGAGGAGGTCCTACAATGAGCAGTTCTTC. Its translation: CASTQTGTSGRRSYNEQFF.

The V call is TRBV2, the J call TRBJ2-3; 11 bases are shared with TRBD2. Germline V gene sequence: CDR1 SNHLY, CDR2 FYNNEI. CDR3 length: 14 amino acids. J lost 0 bases, V lost 10 bases, and 3 bases had no gene match. The CDR3 DNA follows: TGTGCCACCCGACTAGCGGGAAGCACAGATACGCAGTATTTT. This codes for CATRLAGSTDTQYF. The full variable domain, in which reference TRBV2 and TRBJ2-3 provide the parts outside the CDR3, is EPEVTQTPSHQVTQMGQEVILRCVPISNHLYFYWYRQILGQKVEFLVSFYNNEISEKSEIFDDQFSVERPDGSNFTLKIRSTKLEDSAMYFCATRLAGSTDTQYFGPGTRLTVL.

The chain links TRBV6-1 to TRBJ2-7, with 7 bases that match TRBD1. The CDR3 has 14 amino acids. Trimming took 1 base from V and 6 from J; bases not matched to a gene: 6. In germline, CDR1 is MNHNS, CDR2 SASEGT. This chain's CDR3 is CASSEGGQPGEQYF. The CDR3 coding sequence is TGTGCCAGCAGTGAAGGGGGACAGCCTGGCGAGCAGTACTTC.

The J gene is TRBJ2-5, the V gene TRBV4-1, with 7 nucleotides matching TRBD1. The junction had 6 bases not matched to a gene; V was cut back by 0 bases and J by 5 bases. Germline V gene sequence: CDR1 MGHRA, CDR2 YSYEKL. CDR3 length: 15 residues. CDR3 coding DNA: TGCGCCAGCAGCCAAGACAGGGGGTATCGGGAGACCCAGTACTTC. Protein sequence: CASSQDRGYRETQYF.

This clone was detected only a few times. This chain joins TRBV19 and TRBJ2-1; 11 bases line up with TRBD1. Per germline, CDR1 LNHDA and CDR2 SQIVND (reference sequence). The CDR3 is made up of 20 amino acids. Trimming removed 5 bases from V and 5 bases from J; junction bases left unmatched: 20. CDR3 protein: CASSSSGTGGKAGQNNEQFF. The CDR3 region has the DNA TGTGCCAGTAGTTCCTCCGGGACAGGGGGGAAAGCGGGACAAAACAATGAGCAGTTCTTC.

The chain carries TRBV9 and TRBJ2-1; 11 bases line up with TRBD2. J gave up 4 bases and V 1 base, and 4 bases lay outside the gene matches. Germline CDR1 SGDLS, CDR2 YYNGEE. The CDR3 is 16 amino acids. The CDR3 DNA is TGTGCCAGCAGCGTAACCGGGACTAGCGGATACAATGAGCAGTTCTTC. This sequence encodes CASSVTGTSGYNEQFF. The variable domain in full, with the rest retrieved from reference TRBV9 and TRBJ2-1, is DSGVTQTPKHLITATGQRVTLRCSPRSGDLSVYWYQQSLDQGLQFLIQYYNGEERAKGNILERFSAQQFPDLHSELNLSSLELGDSALYFCASSVTGTSGYNEQFFGPGTRLTVL.

The CDR3, as DNA: TGCGCCAGCAGCGTAAGGGTTATGCGGGAAAACACTGAAGCTTTCTTT. It translates to CASSVRVMRENTEAFF. The genes are TRBV5-1 and TRBJ1-1; D unclear. The length of the CDR3 is 16 residues. Germline V gene sequence: CDR1 SGHRS, CDR2 YFSETQ. The ends were cut back, 4 bases at V and 2 bases at J, with 18 bases in the middle.

The genes are TRBV28 and TRBJ2-1, with 9 bases matching TRBD1. CDR3 length: 15 amino acids. The germline gives CDR1 MDHEN, CDR2 SYDVKM. V was pared by 8 bases and J by 0 bases, with 5 bases of the junction left unmatched. For the CDR3, the DNA is TGTGCCAGCCGCGGGACAGGGATCTCCTACAATGAGCAGTTCTTC. Translated, it gives CASRGTGISYNEQFF.

The genes are TRBV2 and TRBJ2-5; no definite D call. CDR1 and CDR2 from the germline V gene are SNHLY and FYNNEI. V was trimmed by 10 bases and J by 4 bases, leaving 16 bases between them. The CDR3 is 13 residues long. As DNA, the CDR3 is TGTGCCATCACCCACGGAGTAGCAGAGACCCAGTACTTC. Amino acid sequence: CAITHGVAETQYF.

The rearrangement joins TRBV7-9 to TRBJ1-4, with 9 bases identical to TRBD1. The germline CDR1 and CDR2 sequences are SEHNR and FQNEAQ (reference sequence). V lost 4 bases, J lost 0 bases, and 9 bases stayed unmatched. The CDR3 is 18 amino acids. The CDR3 nucleotides are TGTGCCAGCAGCTCTCCCCGGGACAGGGTGACAACTAATGAAAAACTGTTTTTT. This encodes CASSSPRDRVTTNEKLFF.

V and J are TRBV28 and TRBJ2-1; D perhaps matches TRBD1 (6 bases). Trimming took 7 bases from V and 6 from J, leaving 13 bases between them. Per the germline V gene, CDR1 is MDHEN and CDR2 is SYDVKM. The CDR3 is 13 amino acids. CDR3 DNA sequence: TGTGCCAGCACCTCACAGGGTCTCAATGAGCAGTTCTTC. Residues: CASTSQGLNEQFF.

This clone was detected only once. The chain links TRBV4-2 to TRBJ2-1; 7 bases line up with TRBD2. Germline CDR1 reads LGHNA; CDR2 reads YNFKEQ. This CDR3 has 16 residues. Losses at the gene ends were 2 bases for V and 4 bases for J; bases not matched to a gene: 8. Here the CDR3 reads CASSQPSAGVYNEQFF. Written as DNA, the CDR3 is TGTGCCAGCAGCCAACCCTCGGCGGGGGTATACAATGAGCAGTTCTTC.

This chain joins TRBV10-1 and TRBJ2-7, with 8 bases lining up with TRBD2. Germline CDR1 is WNHNN and CDR2 is SYGVQD (reference sequence). The CDR3 runs to 14 residues. With V trimmed by 3 bases and J by 7 bases, 8 bases remained unmatched. CDR3 residues: CASSESGSPQEQYF. The CDR3 DNA follows: TGCGCCAGCAGTGAAAGCGGGAGCCCACAAGAGCAGTACTTC.

The CDR3 sequence: CASSARQGPNEKLFF. Here the CDR3 DNA reads TGTGCCAGTAGTGCCCGACAGGGGCCAAATGAAAAACTGTTTTTT. The J gene is TRBJ1-4, the V gene TRBV19; TRBD1 matches at 8 bases. J was trimmed by 5 bases and V by 5 bases; bases with no gene match: 7. The CDR3 sequence is 15 residues long. From germline, CDR1 is LNHDA and CDR2 SQIVND (reference sequence).

In this sample, this clone turned up a few times. This chain joins TRBV4-3 and TRBJ2-5, with 11 bases fitting TRBD2. J was trimmed by 2 bases and V by 5 bases; bases with no gene match: 13. The germline gives CDR1 LGHNA, CDR2 YSLEER. The CDR3 has 18 residues. For the CDR3, the DNA is TGCGCCAGCAGCGGTCAGCTAGCGGGAGGCGCGGTTCAAGAGACCCAGTACTTC. Translating gives CASSGQLAGGAVQETQYF.

This clone has a single count. The rearrangement joins TRBV5-1 to TRBJ2-7, with 10 positions matching TRBD2. Trimming removed 1 base from V and 6 bases from J; junction bases left unmatched: 4. CDR3 length: 14 amino acids. Germline-derived CDR1 and CDR2 are SGHRS and YFSETQ. CDR3 sequence reads: CASSLSGRAGEQYF. The CDR3 DNA is TGCGCCAGCAGCTTGAGCGGGAGGGCGGGCGAGCAGTACTTC.

A single count supports this clone. V and J are TRBV29-1 and TRBJ2-7, with D hard to call. The germline V gene encodes CDR1 SQVTM and CDR2 ANQGSEA. The CDR3 length is 14 residues. V was shortened by 4 bases and J by 1 base, with 14 bases between the two germline ends. The CDR3 coding sequence is TGCAGCGTTGGCGCCGGGTCACGATCCTACGAGCAGTACTTC. Translation gives CSVGAGSRSYEQYF.